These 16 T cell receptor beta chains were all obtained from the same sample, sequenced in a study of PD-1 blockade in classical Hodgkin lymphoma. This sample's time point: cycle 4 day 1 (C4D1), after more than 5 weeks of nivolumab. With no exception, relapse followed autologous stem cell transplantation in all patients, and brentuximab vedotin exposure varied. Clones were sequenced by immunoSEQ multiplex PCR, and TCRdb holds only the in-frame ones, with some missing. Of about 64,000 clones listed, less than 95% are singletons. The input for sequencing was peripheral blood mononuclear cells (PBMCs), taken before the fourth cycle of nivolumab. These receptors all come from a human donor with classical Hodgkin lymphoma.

The CDR3 nucleotides are TGCGCCAGCAGCTTGGACCCGGCGAACACAGATACGCAGTATTTT. It specifies CASSLDPANTDTQYF. The J gene is TRBJ2-3, the V gene TRBV5-1, with unresolved D. Germline CDR1 reads SGHRS; CDR2 reads YFSETQ. This CDR3 is built from 15 residues. The V and J ends lost 0 bases and 2 bases respectively, with 10 bases between them. Combining the CDR3 with reference TRBV5-1 and TRBJ2-3 gives the whole variable domain KAGVTQTPRYLIKTRGQQVTLSCSPISGHRSVSWYQQTPGQGLQFLFEYFSETQRNKGNFPGRFSGRQFSNSRSEMNVSTLELGDSALYLCASSLDPANTDTQYFGPGTRLTVL.

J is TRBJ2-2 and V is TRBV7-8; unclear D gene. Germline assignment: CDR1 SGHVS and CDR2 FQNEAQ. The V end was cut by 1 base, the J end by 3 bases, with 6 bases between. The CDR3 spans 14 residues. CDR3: CASSLGRYTGELFF. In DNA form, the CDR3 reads TGTGCCAGCAGCTTAGGGCGGTACACCGGGGAGCTGTTTTTT.

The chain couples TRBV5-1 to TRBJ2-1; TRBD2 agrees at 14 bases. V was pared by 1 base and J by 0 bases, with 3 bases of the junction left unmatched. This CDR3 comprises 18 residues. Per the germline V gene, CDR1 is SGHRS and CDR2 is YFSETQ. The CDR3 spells CASSLMTSGGASYNEQFF. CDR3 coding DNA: TGCGCCAGCAGCTTGATGACTAGCGGGGGGGCCTCCTACAATGAGCAGTTCTTC. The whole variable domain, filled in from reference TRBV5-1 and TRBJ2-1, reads KAGVTQTPRYLIKTRGQQVTLSCSPISGHRSVSWYQQTPGQGLQFLFEYFSETQRNKGNFPGRFSGRQFSNSRSEMNVSTLELGDSALYLCASSLMTSGGASYNEQFFGPGTRLTVL.

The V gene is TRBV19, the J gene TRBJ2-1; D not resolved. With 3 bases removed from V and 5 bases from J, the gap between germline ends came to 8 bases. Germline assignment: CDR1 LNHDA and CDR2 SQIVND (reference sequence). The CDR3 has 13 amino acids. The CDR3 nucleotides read TGTGCCAGTAGTATCTCTTTAAACAATGAGCAGTTCTTC. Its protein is CASSISLNNEQFF.

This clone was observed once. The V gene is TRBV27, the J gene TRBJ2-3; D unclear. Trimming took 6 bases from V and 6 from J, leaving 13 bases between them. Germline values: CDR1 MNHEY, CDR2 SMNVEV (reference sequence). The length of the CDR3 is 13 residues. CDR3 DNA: TGTGCCAGCAGCCCCCCCAGACCCGATACGCAGTATTTT. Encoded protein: CASSPPRPDTQYF.

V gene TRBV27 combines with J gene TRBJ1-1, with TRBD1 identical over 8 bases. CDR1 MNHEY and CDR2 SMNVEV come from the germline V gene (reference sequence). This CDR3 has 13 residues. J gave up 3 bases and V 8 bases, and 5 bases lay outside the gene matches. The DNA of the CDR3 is TGTGCCAGCTTTACAGGGGGGTACACTGAAGCTTTCTTT. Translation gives CASFTGGYTEAFF.

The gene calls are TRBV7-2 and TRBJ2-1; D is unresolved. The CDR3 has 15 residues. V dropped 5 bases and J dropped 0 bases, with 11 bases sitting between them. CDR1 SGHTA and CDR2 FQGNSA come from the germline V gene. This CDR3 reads CASSLLRSSYNEQFF. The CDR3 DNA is TGTGCCAGCAGCCTTCTTAGGAGCTCCTACAATGAGCAGTTCTTC.

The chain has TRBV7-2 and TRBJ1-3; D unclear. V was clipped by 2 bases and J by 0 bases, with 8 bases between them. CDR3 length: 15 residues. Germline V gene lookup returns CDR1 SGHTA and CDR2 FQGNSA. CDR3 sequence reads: CASSLTVTSGNTIYF. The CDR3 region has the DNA TGTGCCAGCAGCTTAACGGTCACCTCTGGAAACACCATATATTTT.

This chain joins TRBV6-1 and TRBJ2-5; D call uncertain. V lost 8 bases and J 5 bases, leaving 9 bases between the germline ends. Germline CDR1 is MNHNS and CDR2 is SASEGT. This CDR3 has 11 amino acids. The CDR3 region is CASAPFETQYF. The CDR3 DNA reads TGTGCCAGCGCTCCCTTTGAGACCCAGTACTTC.

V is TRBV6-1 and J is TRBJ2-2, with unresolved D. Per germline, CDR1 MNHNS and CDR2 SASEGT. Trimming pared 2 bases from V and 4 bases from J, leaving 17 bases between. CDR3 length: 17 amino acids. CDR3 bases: TGTGCCAGCAGTGAACGAGCAATTAGCTTAGCCACCGGGGAGCTGTTTTTT. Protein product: CASSERAISLATGELFF.

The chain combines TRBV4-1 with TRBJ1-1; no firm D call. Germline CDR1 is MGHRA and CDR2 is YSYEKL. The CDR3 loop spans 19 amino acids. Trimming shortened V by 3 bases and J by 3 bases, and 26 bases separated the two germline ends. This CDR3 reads CASSHLGRRWPFGDTEAFF. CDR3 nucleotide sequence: TGCGCCAGCAGCCATTTGGGGAGACGGTGGCCATTTGGGGACACTGAAGCTTTCTTT.

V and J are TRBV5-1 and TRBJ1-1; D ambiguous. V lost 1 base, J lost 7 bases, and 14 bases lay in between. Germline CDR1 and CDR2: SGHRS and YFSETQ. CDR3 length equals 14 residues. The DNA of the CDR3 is TGCGCCAGCAGCTTGCTCAATAGGCATAATGAAGCTTTCTTT. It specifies CASSLLNRHNEAFF.

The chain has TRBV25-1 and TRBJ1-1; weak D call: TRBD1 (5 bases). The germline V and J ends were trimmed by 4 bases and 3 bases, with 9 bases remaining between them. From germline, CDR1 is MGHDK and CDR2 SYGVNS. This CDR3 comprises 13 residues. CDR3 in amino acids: CASSGQLYTEAFF. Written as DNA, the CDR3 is TGTGCCAGCAGTGGACAGCTATACACTGAAGCTTTCTTT.

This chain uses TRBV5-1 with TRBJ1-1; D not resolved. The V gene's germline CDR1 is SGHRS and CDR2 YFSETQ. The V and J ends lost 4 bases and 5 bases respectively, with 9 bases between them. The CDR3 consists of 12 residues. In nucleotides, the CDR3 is TGCGCCAGCAGCCTCGGACGAACTGAAGCTTTCTTT. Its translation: CASSLGRTEAFF.

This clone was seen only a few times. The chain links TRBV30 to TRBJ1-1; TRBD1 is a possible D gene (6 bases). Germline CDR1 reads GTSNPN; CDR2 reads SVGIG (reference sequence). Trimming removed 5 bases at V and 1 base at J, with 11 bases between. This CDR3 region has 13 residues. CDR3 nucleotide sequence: TGTGCCTGGGGTCCGGGGGCGAACACTGAAGCTTTCTTT. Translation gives CAWGPGANTEAFF.

CDR3 sequence (DNA): TGCGCCAGCAGTCGGGGCCCAGGGGAAGAGCAGTACTTC. This sequence encodes CASSRGPGEEQYF. This chain links TRBV4-1 with TRBJ2-7; D possibly corresponds to TRBD1 (6 bases). Trimming cost V 6 bases and J 7 bases, with 16 bases left between them. Germline loops: CDR1 MGHRA, CDR2 YSYEKL. The CDR3 runs to 13 residues.